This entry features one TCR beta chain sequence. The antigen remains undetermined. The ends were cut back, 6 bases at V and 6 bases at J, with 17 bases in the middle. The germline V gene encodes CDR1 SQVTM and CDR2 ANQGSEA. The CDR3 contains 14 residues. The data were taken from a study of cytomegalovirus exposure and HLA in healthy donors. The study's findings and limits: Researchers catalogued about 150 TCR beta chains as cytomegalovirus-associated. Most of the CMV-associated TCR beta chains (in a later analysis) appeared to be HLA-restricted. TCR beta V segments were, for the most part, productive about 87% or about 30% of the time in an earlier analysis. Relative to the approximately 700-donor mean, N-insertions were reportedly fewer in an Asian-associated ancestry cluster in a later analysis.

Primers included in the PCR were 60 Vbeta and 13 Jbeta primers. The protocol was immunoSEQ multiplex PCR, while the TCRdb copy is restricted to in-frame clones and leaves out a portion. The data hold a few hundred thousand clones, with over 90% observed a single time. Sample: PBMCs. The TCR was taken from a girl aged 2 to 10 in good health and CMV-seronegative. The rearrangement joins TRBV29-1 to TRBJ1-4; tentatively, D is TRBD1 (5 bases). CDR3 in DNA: TGCAGCGTCGCTATGGTACAGGCGGATGAAAAACTGTTTTTT. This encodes CSVAMVQADEKLFF.